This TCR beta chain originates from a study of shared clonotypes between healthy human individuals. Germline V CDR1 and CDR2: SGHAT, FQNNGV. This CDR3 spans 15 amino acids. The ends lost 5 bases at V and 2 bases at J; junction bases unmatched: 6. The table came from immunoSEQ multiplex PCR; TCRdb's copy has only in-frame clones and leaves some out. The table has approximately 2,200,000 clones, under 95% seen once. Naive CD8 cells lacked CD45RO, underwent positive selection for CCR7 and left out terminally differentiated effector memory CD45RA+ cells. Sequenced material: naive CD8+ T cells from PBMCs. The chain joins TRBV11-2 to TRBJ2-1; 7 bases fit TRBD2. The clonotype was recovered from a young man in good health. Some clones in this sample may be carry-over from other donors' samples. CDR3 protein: CASSGRRGAYNEQFF. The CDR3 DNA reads TGTGCCAGCAGCGGGCGCCGGGGGGCCTACAATGAGCAGTTCTTC.